These 15 T cell receptor beta chains were sequenced from one sample in a study of T cell changes during pregnancy in multiple sclerosis. The assay was immunoSEQ multiplex PCR, and TCRdb's table has in-frame clones only and misses some. The sample records fewer than 70,000 clones, approximately 90% being singletons. The sequenced sample was peripheral blood, obtained in the third trimester of pregnancy. The receptor source for this set is a female donor with multiple sclerosis, enrolled in a pregnancy study.

The chain has TRBV11-2 and TRBJ2-2; maybe TRBD1 (6 bases). Between the trimmed V and J ends, which lost 5 bases and 4 bases, there was a span of 11 bases. The CDR3 loop spans 14 amino acids. Per the germline V gene, CDR1 is SGHAT and CDR2 is FQNNGV. CDR3 in DNA: TGTGCCAGCAGCACCCGGACAGCCACCGGGGAGCTGTTTTTT. It codes for CASSTRTATGELFF. The full variable domain, with the rest looked up from reference TRBV11-2 and TRBJ2-2, is EAGVAQSPRYKIIEKRQSVAFWCNPISGHATLYWYQQILGQGPKLLIQFQNNGVVDDSQLPKDRFSAERLKGVDSTLKIQPAKLEDSAVYLCASSTRTATGELFFGEGSRLTVL.

This clone was recorded only once. This chain uses TRBV18 with TRBJ1-1; D is undetermined. The CDR3 runs 14 residues. V shed 2 bases and J shed 4 bases, with 11 bases lying between them. Germline V gene lookup returns CDR1 KGHSH and CDR2 LQKENI. CDR3 DNA sequence: TGTGCCAGCTCACCATTACTGGGAGGCACTGAAGCTTTCTTT. Translated, it gives CASSPLLGGTEAFF.

V gene TRBV15 combines with J gene TRBJ1-2, with a possible D match to TRBD1 (5 bases). V lost 0 bases, J lost 6 bases, and 17 bases lay in between. The CDR3 runs 16 residues. CDR1 and CDR2 from the germline V gene are LNHNV and YYDKDF (reference sequence). Written as DNA, the CDR3 is TGTGCCACCAGCAGAGATTATCAGGGAAGAGTACATGGCTACACCTTC. Its translation is CATSRDYQGRVHGYTF. Drawing the rest from reference TRBV15 and TRBJ1-2, the complete variable domain is DAMVIQNPRYQVTQFGKPVTLSCSQTLNHNVMYWYQQKSSQAPKLLFHYYDKDFNNEADTPDNFQSRRPNTSFCFLDIRSPGLGDTAMYLCATSRDYQGRVHGYTFGSGTRLTVV.

The chain is built from TRBV5-1 and TRBJ1-3, with TRBD1 identical over 7 bases. The J segment lost 0 bases and the V segment lost 2 bases, leaving 5 bases of the junction unmatched. CDR3 length: 16 residues. Germline assignment: CDR1 SGHRS and CDR2 YFSETQ. CDR3 DNA: TGCGCCAGCAGCTTCTTCGGGACAGCCTCTGGAAACACCATATATTTT. Residues: CASSFFGTASGNTIYF. Full variable domain (outside the CDR3, taken from reference TRBV5-1 and TRBJ1-3): KAGVTQTPRYLIKTRGQQVTLSCSPISGHRSVSWYQQTPGQGLQFLFEYFSETQRNKGNFPGRFSGRQFSNSRSEMNVSTLELGDSALYLCASSFFGTASGNTIYFGEGSWLTVV.

The chain employs TRBV19 and TRBJ1-5, with TRBD1 identical over 7 bases. Germline V gene data show CDR1 as LNHDA and CDR2 as SQIVND (reference sequence). V was clipped by 0 bases and J by 4 bases; unmatched bases: 3. The CDR3 length is 15 residues. CDR3 residues: CASSIEGQINQPQHF. The DNA for the CDR3 is TGTGCCAGTAGTATAGAGGGACAGATAAATCAGCCCCAGCATTTT.

The J gene is TRBJ1-4, the V gene TRBV18, with a possible D match to TRBD1 (6 bases). This CDR3 is built from 18 residues. CDR1 and CDR2 (germline): KGHSH, LQKENI. V was pared by 6 bases and J by 1 base, with 21 bases between. CDR3 in amino acids: CASSPYMGQGGTNEKLFF. The CDR3 DNA reads as TGTGCCAGCTCCCCCTACATGGGGCAAGGGGGAACTAATGAAAAACTGTTTTTT.

The V and J genes are TRBV6-1 and TRBJ1-5; TRBD1 matches 7 bases. V dropped 8 bases and J dropped 2; count of bases not matched to a gene: 9. Per the germline V gene, CDR1 is MNHNS and CDR2 is SASEGT. The CDR3 is 15 amino acids. CDR3 in amino acids: CASPEGASGNQPQHF. For the CDR3, the DNA is TGTGCCAGCCCTGAGGGGGCAAGTGGCAATCAGCCCCAGCATTTT.

This clone is a singleton in its sample. V usage is TRBV4-1 and J usage is TRBJ1-6; a possible D gene is TRBD1 (6 bases). Trimming stripped 1 base from V and 4 bases from J, with 8 bases between. Germline CDR1 is MGHRA and CDR2 is YSYEKL. The CDR3 is 15 residues long. The CDR3 region is CASSQADRYNSPLHF. The CDR3 region has the DNA TGCGCCAGCAGCCAAGCGGACAGATATAATTCACCCCTCCACTTT.

This chain joins TRBV18 and TRBJ1-1; possibly TRBD1 for D (5 bases). Germline lookup yields CDR1 KGHSH and CDR2 LQKENI. This CDR3 is 14 amino acids long. V dropped 4 bases and J dropped 4 bases, with 13 bases sitting between them. CDR3 protein: CASSQGRGGTEAFF. CDR3 nucleotides: TGTGCCAGCTCACAAGGGAGGGGAGGCACTGAAGCTTTCTTT. The variable domain in full, with the rest retrieved from reference TRBV18 and TRBJ1-1, is NAGVMQNPRHLVRRRGQEARLRCSPMKGHSHVYWYRQLPEEGLKFMVYLQKENIIDESGMPKERFSAEFPKEGPSILRIQQVVRGDSAAYFCASSQGRGGTEAFFGQGTRLTVV.

The V call is TRBV5-8, the J call TRBJ2-3; possibly TRBD1 for D (5 bases). The V end was cut by 0 bases, the J end by 5 bases, with 13 bases between. The length of the CDR3 is 15 residues. From germline, CDR1 is SGHTS and CDR2 YDEGEE. The CDR3 loop is CASSLAAGLQDTQYF. Here the CDR3 DNA reads TGTGCCAGCAGCTTGGCGGCAGGGCTTCAAGATACGCAGTATTTT.

The V call is TRBV21-1, the J call TRBJ1-1. TRBV21-1 corresponds to a pseudogene. This CDR3 contains 15 residues. The CDR3 bases are TGTGCCAGCAGCAATTTTAGACCGGGGGACACTGAAGCTTTCTTT. Protein sequence: CASSNFRPGDTEAFF.

This chain joins TRBV27 and TRBJ2-5; 8 nucleotides align to TRBD1. The CDR3 spans 14 residues. Germline CDR1 is MNHEY and CDR2 is SMNVEV (reference sequence). Unmatched junction bases numbered 4, after V lost 3 bases and J lost 4 bases. CDR3 amino acids: CASSFQGAGETQYF. CDR3 nucleotide sequence: TGTGCCAGCAGTTTCCAGGGGGCGGGAGAGACCCAGTACTTC.

The V gene is TRBV7-9, the J gene TRBJ1-2; 9 bases line up with TRBD1. The germline gives CDR1 SEHNR, CDR2 FQNEAQ (reference sequence). This CDR3 comprises 15 residues. V trimming: 3 bases; J trimming: 3 bases; junction bases outside the gene matches: 5. CDR3 residues: CASSLTGGRDYGYTF. In nucleotides, the CDR3 is TGTGCCAGCAGCTTGACAGGGGGAAGGGACTATGGCTACACCTTC.

CDR3 nucleotides: TGTGCCAGTGCGACAGGGACGGCTTTCTTT. It yields the protein CASATGTAFF. The rearrangement uses TRBV19 and TRBJ1-1; 7 bases line up with TRBD1. CDR1 and CDR2 (germline): LNHDA, SQIVND (reference sequence). The CDR3 is made up of 10 amino acids. After removal of 8 bases from V and 11 bases from J, the junction contained 5 bases not matched to a gene.

The chain joins TRBV30 to TRBJ2-2; maybe TRBD2 (6 bases). This CDR3 contains 14 residues. V lost 4 bases, J lost 1 base, and 10 bases lay in between. The germline CDR1 and CDR2 sequences are GTSNPN and SVGIG (reference sequence). CDR3 in amino acids: CAWMRRENTGELFF. The DNA for the CDR3 is TGTGCCTGGATGAGGCGGGAGAACACCGGGGAGCTGTTTTTT.